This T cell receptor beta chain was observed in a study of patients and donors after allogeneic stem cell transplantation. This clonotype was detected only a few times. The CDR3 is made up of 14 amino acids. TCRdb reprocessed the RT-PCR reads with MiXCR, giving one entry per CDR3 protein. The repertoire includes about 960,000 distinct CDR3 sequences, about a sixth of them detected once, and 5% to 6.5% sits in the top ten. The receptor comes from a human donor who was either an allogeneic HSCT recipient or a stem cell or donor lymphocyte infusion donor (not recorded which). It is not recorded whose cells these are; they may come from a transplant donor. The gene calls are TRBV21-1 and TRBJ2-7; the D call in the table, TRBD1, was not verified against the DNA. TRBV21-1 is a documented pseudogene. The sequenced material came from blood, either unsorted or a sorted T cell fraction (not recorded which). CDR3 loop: CASSSREHEDEQYF. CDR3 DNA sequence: TGTGCCAGCAGCTCCCGTGAACACGAAGACGAGCAGTACTTC.